What follows are 6 T cell receptor beta chains derived from one specimen sequenced in a study of cytomegalovirus exposure and HLA in healthy donors. Measured with immunoSEQ multiplex PCR; TCRdb has only the in-frame clones, and not every one. The sample carries about 250,000 clones, around 87% recorded once. Sample: PBMCs. Every receptor here comes from a man younger than 30 in good health and CMV-seronegative.

The chain has TRBV6-5 and TRBJ2-1; D unclear. Trimming took 7 bases from V and 0 from J, leaving 13 bases between them. Germline CDR1 MNHEY, CDR2 SVGAGI. The CDR3 covers 15 residues. CDR3 in amino acids: CASTPVQSSYNEQFF. The CDR3 DNA follows: TGTGCCAGCACCCCGGTTCAAAGCTCCTACAATGAGCAGTTCTTC.

The CDR3 sequence is CASSDNESSYNSPLHF. CDR3 nucleotide sequence: TGTGCCAGCAGTGATAACGAGAGCTCCTATAATTCACCCCTCCACTTT. The chain has TRBV6-1 and TRBJ1-6, with D uncertain. Trimming left V 3 bases short and J 0 bases short, with 9 bases between. CDR1 is MNHNS and CDR2 is SASEGT in the germline V gene. The CDR3 runs 16 residues.

J is TRBJ2-4 and V is TRBV10-3; TRBD2 matches at 8 bases. The V segment lost 4 bases and the J segment 2 bases; nucleotides outside the gene matches: 4. The germline V gene has CDR1 ENHRY and CDR2 SYGVKD. The CDR3 is 15 amino acids. CDR3: CAISAGGLTKNIQYF. The CDR3 nucleotides are TGTGCCATCAGTGCGGGGGGGTTAACCAAAAACATTCAGTACTTC.

The chain recombines TRBV5-1 with TRBJ1-3, with D possibly TRBD1 on 5 matching bases. This CDR3 region has 15 residues. Trimming cost V 5 bases and J 0 bases, with 12 bases left between them. Germline values: CDR1 SGHRS, CDR2 YFSETQ. CDR3 protein: CASRLTGDSGNTIYF. The CDR3 DNA is TGCGCCAGCAGACTTACAGGCGACTCTGGAAACACCATATATTTT.

The genes are TRBV13 and TRBJ1-4, with TRBD1 identical over 9 bases. Losses at the gene ends were 5 bases for V and 6 bases for J; bases not matched to a gene: 4. CDR1 is PRHDT and CDR2 is FYEKMQ in the germline V gene (reference sequence). The CDR3 has 14 residues. CDR3: CASSPGQGHEKLFF. In DNA, the CDR3 is TGTGCCAGCAGCCCGGGACAGGGACATGAAAAACTGTTTTTT.

The J gene is TRBJ1-2, the V gene TRBV6-6; D possibly corresponds to TRBD1 (5 bases). This CDR3 has 15 residues. Germline assignment: CDR1 MNHNY and CDR2 SVGAGI (reference sequence). Trimming pared 6 bases from V and 5 bases from J, leaving 19 bases between. The CDR3 protein is CASSPDGGGLYGYTF. CDR3 nucleotides: TGTGCCAGCAGCCCCGATGGGGGGGGACTGTATGGCTACACCTTC.